Below are 19 T cell receptor beta chains sequenced from a single sample in a study of cytomegalovirus exposure and HLA in healthy donors. The PCR contained 60 Vbeta and 13 Jbeta primers. TCRdb's copy holds only in-frame clones and misses some; the assay was immunoSEQ multiplex PCR. The sample lists roughly 190,000 clones; about four fifths were seen once. Sequencing was carried out using PBMCs. The receptor set was obtained from a woman aged 45 to 65 in good health and CMV-seronegative.

The CDR3 is CASIWGKGQFLTEAFF. The CDR3 bases are TGTGCCAGCATATGGGGTAAGGGACAGTTTCTAACTGAAGCTTTCTTT. The chain carries TRBV2 and TRBJ1-1; 7 nucleotides align to TRBD1. Unmatched junction bases numbered 16, after V lost 7 bases and J lost 5 bases. This CDR3 spans 16 amino acids. Germline V gene data show CDR1 as SNHLY and CDR2 as FYNNEI.

The CDR3 here is CASGTGGLAYEQYF. The CDR3 bases are TGTGCTAGTGGCACCGGGGGGCTAGCCTACGAGCAGTACTTC. The chain employs TRBV12-5 and TRBJ2-7; D is perhaps TRBD2 (7 bases). The CDR3 is 14 residues long. CDR1 is LGHNT and CDR2 is FRNRAP in the germline V gene. V lost 6 bases to trimming and J lost 2 bases, with 14 bases between them.

The J gene is TRBJ2-2, the V gene TRBV20-1; D is undetermined. Trimming left V 2 bases short and J 7 bases short, with 5 bases between. Germline CDR1 and CDR2: DFQATT and SNEGSKA (reference sequence). The CDR3 contains 11 residues. In DNA, the CDR3 is TGCAGTGCTAGATCCCTCGGGGAGCTGTTTTTT. This codes for CSARSLGELFF.

This chain uses TRBV7-8 with TRBJ2-7, with TRBD1 matching 10 bases. With V trimmed by 5 bases and J by 6 bases, 10 bases remained unmatched. This CDR3 contains 15 residues. The V gene's germline CDR1 is SGHVS and CDR2 FQNEAQ. CDR3 residues: CASSQFGTGAIEQYF. The CDR3, as DNA: TGTGCCAGCAGCCAGTTCGGGACAGGGGCGATCGAGCAGTACTTC.

The rearrangement uses TRBV6-1 and TRBJ1-2, with D perhaps matching TRBD1 (6 bases). Trimming shortened V by 5 bases and J by 8 bases, and 12 bases separated the two germline ends. From germline, CDR1 is MNHNS and CDR2 SASEGT. The CDR3 is made up of 12 amino acids. Here the CDR3 DNA reads TGTGCCAGCAGTAGGGCAGGGGAAGGCTACACCTTC. It codes for CASSRAGEGYTF.

The V call is TRBV5-1, the J call TRBJ1-1; 9 bases are a match to TRBD1. Losses at the gene ends were 4 bases for V and 4 bases for J; bases not matched to a gene: 11. The CDR3 spans 16 residues. Germline assignment: CDR1 SGHRS and CDR2 YFSETQ. CDR3 in DNA: TGCGCCAGCAGCCCGGGACAGGGCGGTCTGGGCACTGAAGCTTTCTTT. This codes for CASSPGQGGLGTEAFF.

The chain has TRBV14 and TRBJ2-5; D call uncertain. V gave up 3 bases and J gave up 4 bases, with 9 bases separating them. Germline V gene data show CDR1 as SGHDN and CDR2 as FVKESK. This CDR3 contains 13 residues. The CDR3 protein is CASSQVYRETQYF. As DNA, the CDR3 is TGTGCCAGCAGCCAGGTTTATAGAGAGACCCAGTACTTC.

The J gene is TRBJ2-7, the V gene TRBV7-6, with D possibly TRBD2 on 5 matching bases. Germline V gene data show CDR1 as SGHVS and CDR2 as FNYEAQ. CDR3 length: 16 residues. Trimming took 1 base from V and 4 from J, leaving 17 bases between them. The CDR3 nucleotides are TGTGCCAGCAGCTTAGAAGGAACTAGTGCATCGTACGAGCAGTACTTC. Translated, it gives CASSLEGTSASYEQYF.

The chain combines TRBV29-1 with TRBJ2-7, with D perhaps TRBD2 (7 bases). From germline, CDR1 is SQVTM and CDR2 ANQGSEA. V lost 7 bases, J lost 3 bases, and 13 bases lay in between. The CDR3 sequence is 12 residues long. The CDR3 region is CSAGGTIYEQYF. The CDR3 DNA follows: TGCAGCGCCGGGGGGACAATCTACGAGCAGTACTTC.

This sequence joins TRBV19 and TRBJ1-2, with D possibly matching TRBD1 (6 bases). The ends were cut back, 6 bases at V and 0 bases at J, with 11 bases in the middle. Per the germline V gene, CDR1 is LNHDA and CDR2 is SQIVND (reference sequence). The CDR3 has 14 amino acids. The CDR3 is CASSDRLSNYGYTF. The CDR3 DNA follows: TGTGCCAGTAGCGACAGGCTTTCTAACTATGGCTACACCTTC.

The CDR3 DNA sequence: TGCGCCAGCAGCAGGGATCAGGGGACCGGGGAGCTGTTTTTT. It translates to CASSRDQGTGELFF. V usage is TRBV5-1 and J usage is TRBJ2-2; D may be TRBD1 (6 bases). The CDR3 is made up of 14 amino acids. Between the trimmed V and J ends, which lost 4 bases and 5 bases, there was a span of 12 bases. CDR1 and CDR2 (germline): SGHRS, YFSETQ.

The chain uses TRBV11-2 and TRBJ2-3, with TRBD2 identical over 10 bases. J lost 5 bases, V lost 2 bases, and 7 bases had no gene match. CDR3 length: 16 amino acids. Germline assignment: CDR1 SGHAT and CDR2 FQNNGV. This CDR3 is CASSLNSASGRDTQYF. The CDR3 nucleotides are TGTGCCAGCAGCTTAAATTCGGCTAGCGGGAGAGATACGCAGTATTTT.

The chain combines TRBV7-9 with TRBJ2-7, with D possibly being TRBD1 (8 bases). The CDR3 has 18 amino acids. The V end was cut by 2 bases, the J end by 3 bases, with 23 bases between. The germline CDR1 and CDR2 sequences are SEHNR and FQNEAQ (reference sequence). The CDR3 here is CASSLKQGGGLVNYEQYF. CDR3 sequence (DNA): TGTGCCAGCAGCTTAAAACAGGGGGGAGGACTAGTGAACTACGAGCAGTACTTC.

The V call is TRBV28, the J call TRBJ2-3; possibly TRBD2 for D (7 bases). V was cut by 7 bases and J by 4 bases, with 12 bases left in between. The CDR3 runs to 13 residues. Germline CDR1 reads MDHEN; CDR2 reads SYDVKM. The CDR3 bases are TGTGCCAGCACGCTAGGGGGGGCAGATACGCAGTATTTT. This encodes CASTLGGADTQYF.

The V gene is TRBV6-1, the J gene TRBJ2-7; 8 nucleotides agree with TRBD2. The V gene's germline CDR1 is MNHNS and CDR2 SASEGT. V shed 5 bases, J shed 7 bases, and the junction held 10 bases outside the gene matches. This CDR3 has 14 amino acids. Here the CDR3 DNA reads TGTGCCAGCAGTTTACAGCGGGAGAAGGGAGAGCAGTACTTC. Its translation: CASSLQREKGEQYF.

The J gene is TRBJ1-2, the V gene TRBV4-2, with 7 bases matching TRBD1. J gave up 7 bases and V 9 bases, and 8 bases lay outside the gene matches. The CDR3 runs 12 residues. Germline CDR1 and CDR2: LGHNA and YNFKEQ. The CDR3 spells CASTGQEAGYTF. CDR3 nucleotide sequence: TGTGCCAGTACCGGACAGGAGGCTGGCTACACCTTC.

The chain combines TRBV7-2 with TRBJ1-2; D remains ambiguous. Trimming took 5 bases from V and 8 from J, leaving 15 bases between them. CDR1 is SGHTA, CDR2 FQGNSA, per germline. The CDR3 runs 13 residues. The CDR3 nucleotides are TGTGCCAGCAGCACCCGCGAGGGTGGGGGCTACACCTTC. It specifies CASSTREGGGYTF.

The chain recombines TRBV18 with TRBJ2-1, with 8 positions matching TRBD2. V gave up 2 bases and J gave up 8 bases; unmatched junction bases: 5. CDR1 is KGHSH and CDR2 is LQKENI in the germline V gene. The CDR3 extends over 14 amino acids. CDR3 amino acids: CASSPAGGAYEQFF. The CDR3 nucleotides are TGTGCCAGCTCACCAGCGGGGGGAGCATATGAGCAGTTCTTC.

The chain recombines TRBV4-2 with TRBJ1-1, with TRBD1 as a possible D gene (5 bases). V gave up 3 bases and J gave up 3 bases, with 17 bases separating them. Germline CDR1 reads LGHNA; CDR2 reads YNFKEQ. The CDR3 covers 16 residues. The CDR3 loop reads CASSQTFRQSDTEAFF. CDR3 in DNA: TGTGCCAGCAGCCAGACCTTCCGACAGTCGGACACTGAAGCTTTCTTT.